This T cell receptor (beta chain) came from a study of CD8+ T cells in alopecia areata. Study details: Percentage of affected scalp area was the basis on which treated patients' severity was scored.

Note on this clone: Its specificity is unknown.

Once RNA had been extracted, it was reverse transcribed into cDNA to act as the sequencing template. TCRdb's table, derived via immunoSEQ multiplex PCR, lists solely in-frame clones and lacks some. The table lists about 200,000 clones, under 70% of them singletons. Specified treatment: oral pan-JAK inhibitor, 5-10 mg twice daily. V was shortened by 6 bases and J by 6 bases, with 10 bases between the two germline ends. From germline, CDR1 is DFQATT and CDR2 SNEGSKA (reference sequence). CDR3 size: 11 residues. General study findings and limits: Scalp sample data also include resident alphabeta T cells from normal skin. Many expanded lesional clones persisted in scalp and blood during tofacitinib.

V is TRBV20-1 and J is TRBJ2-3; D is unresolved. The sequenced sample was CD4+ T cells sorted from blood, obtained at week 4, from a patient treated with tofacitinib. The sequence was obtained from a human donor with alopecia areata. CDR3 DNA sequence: TGCAGTGCGCCAAGCTGGGATACGCAGTATTTT. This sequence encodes CSAPSWDTQYF.